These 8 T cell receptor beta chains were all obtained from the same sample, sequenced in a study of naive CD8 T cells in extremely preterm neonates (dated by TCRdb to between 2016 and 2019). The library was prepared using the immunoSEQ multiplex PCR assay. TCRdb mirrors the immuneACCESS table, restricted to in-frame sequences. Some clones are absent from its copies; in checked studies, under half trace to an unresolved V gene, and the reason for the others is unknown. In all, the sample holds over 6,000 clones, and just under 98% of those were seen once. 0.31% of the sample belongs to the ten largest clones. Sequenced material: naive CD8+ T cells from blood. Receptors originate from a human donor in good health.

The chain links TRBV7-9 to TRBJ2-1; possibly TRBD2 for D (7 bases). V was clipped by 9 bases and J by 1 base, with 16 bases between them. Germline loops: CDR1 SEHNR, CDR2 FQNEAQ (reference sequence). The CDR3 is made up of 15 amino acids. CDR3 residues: CASALGGGSYNEQFF. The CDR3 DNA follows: TGTGCCAGTGCCTTAGGGGGAGGGTCCTACAATGAGCAGTTCTTC.

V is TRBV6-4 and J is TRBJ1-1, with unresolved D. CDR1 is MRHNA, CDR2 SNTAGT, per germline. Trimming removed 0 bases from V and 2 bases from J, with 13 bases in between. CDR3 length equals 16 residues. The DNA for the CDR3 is TGTGCCAGCAGTGACTCCAACACAGCGGTCAACACTGAAGCTTTCTTT. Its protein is CASSDSNTAVNTEAFF.

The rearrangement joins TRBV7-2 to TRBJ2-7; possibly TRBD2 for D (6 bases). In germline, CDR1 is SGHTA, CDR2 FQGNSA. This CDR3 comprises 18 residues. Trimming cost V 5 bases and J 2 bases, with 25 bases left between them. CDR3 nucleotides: TGTGCCAGCAGCCCTATTACCGCCGGGAGCGAGAACACCTACGAGCAGTACTTC. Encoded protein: CASSPITAGSENTYEQYF.

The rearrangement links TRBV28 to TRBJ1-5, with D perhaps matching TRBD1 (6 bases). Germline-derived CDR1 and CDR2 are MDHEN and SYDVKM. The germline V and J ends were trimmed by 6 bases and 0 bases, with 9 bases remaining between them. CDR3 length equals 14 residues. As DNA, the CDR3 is TGTGCCAGCAGGCGGACAGATAGCAATCAGCCCCAGCATTTT. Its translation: CASRRTDSNQPQHF.

In DNA, the CDR3 is TGTGCCAGCAGCTTACCAGGGTCCGGAGGGGAGCAGTTCTTC. This translates into CASSLPGSGGEQFF. V is TRBV7-9 and J is TRBJ2-1; maybe TRBD2 (6 bases). Germline values: CDR1 SEHNR, CDR2 FQNEAQ (reference sequence). V was cut by 2 bases and J by 10 bases, with 15 bases left in between. The CDR3 consists of 14 residues.

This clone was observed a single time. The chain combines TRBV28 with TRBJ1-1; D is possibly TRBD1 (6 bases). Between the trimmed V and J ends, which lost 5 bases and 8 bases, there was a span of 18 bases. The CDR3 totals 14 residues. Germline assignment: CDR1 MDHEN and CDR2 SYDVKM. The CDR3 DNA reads TGTGCCAGCAGTATGGACAGCCCGGGCGGAGAAGCTTTCTTT. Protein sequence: CASSMDSPGGEAFF. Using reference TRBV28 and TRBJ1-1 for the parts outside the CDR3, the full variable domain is DVKVTQSSRYLVKRTGEKVFLECVQDMDHENMFWYRQDPGLGLRLIYFSYDVKMKEKGDIPEGYSVSREKKERFSLILESASTNQTSMYLCASSMDSPGGEAFFGQGTRLTVV.

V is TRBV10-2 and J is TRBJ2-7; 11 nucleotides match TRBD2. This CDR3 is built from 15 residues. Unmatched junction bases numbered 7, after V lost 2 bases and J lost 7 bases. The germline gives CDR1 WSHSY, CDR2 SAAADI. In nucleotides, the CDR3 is TGCGCCAGCAGTGAGGTAGCGGGAGGGCCGATGGAGCAGTACTTC. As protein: CASSEVAGGPMEQYF.

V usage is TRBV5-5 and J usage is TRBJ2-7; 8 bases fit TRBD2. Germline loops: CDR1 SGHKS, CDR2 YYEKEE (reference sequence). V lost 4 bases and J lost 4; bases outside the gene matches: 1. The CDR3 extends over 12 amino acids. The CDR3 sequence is CASSPGGYEQYF. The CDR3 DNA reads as TGTGCCAGCAGCCCGGGGGGGTACGAGCAGTACTTC.